Each of the 21 T cell receptor beta chains below was sequenced from the same sample in a study of blood T cell repertoires in COVID-19. The repertoire was sequenced with immunoSEQ multiplex PCR; TCRdb's copy has only in-frame clones and lacks some. This table holds 450,000 to 600,000 clones, around 90% found once. Sequenced sample: PBMCs or T cells enriched from blood (not recorded which). The receptors come from a woman aged 18-30 years who had recovered from COVID-19.

V is TRBV4-1 and J is TRBJ1-5; a weak D match, TRBD1 (6 bases). Trimming pared 2 bases from V and 3 bases from J, leaving 14 bases between. CDR1 MGHRA and CDR2 YSYEKL come from the germline V gene. The CDR3 sequence is 16 residues long. CDR3 residues: CASSQTKGVHNQPQHF. CDR3 DNA sequence: TGCGCCAGCAGCCAAACTAAGGGGGTTCACAATCAGCCCCAGCATTTT.

In its sample, this clone was seen once. This chain uses TRBV5-1 with TRBJ1-2; D ambiguous. Trimming left V 0 bases short and J 3 bases short, with 9 bases between. The CDR3 is 14 amino acids. CDR1 and CDR2 from the germline V gene are SGHRS and YFSETQ. This chain's CDR3 is CASSLEPRDYGYTF. The CDR3 bases are TGCGCCAGCAGCTTGGAGCCGAGGGACTATGGCTACACCTTC. The full variable domain, its missing parts supplied by reference TRBV5-1 and TRBJ1-2, is KAGVTQTPRYLIKTRGQQVTLSCSPISGHRSVSWYQQTPGQGLQFLFEYFSETQRNKGNFPGRFSGRQFSNSRSEMNVSTLELGDSALYLCASSLEPRDYGYTFGSGTRLTVV.

The gene calls are TRBV9 and TRBJ2-1; 11 nucleotides match TRBD1. The CDR3 is made up of 16 amino acids. The junction had 10 bases not matched to a gene; V was cut back by 3 bases and J by 8 bases. The germline gives CDR1 SGDLS, CDR2 YYNGEE. The CDR3, as DNA: TGTGCCAGCAGCGAGACACGCGGGACAGGGGGGGATGAGCAGTTCTTC. Protein product: CASSETRGTGGDEQFF.

CDR3 sequence (DNA): TGTGCCAGCAGCTTTACTCAAGAGACCCAGTACTTC. Protein product: CASSFTQETQYF. The gene calls are TRBV11-2 and TRBJ2-5; D gene ambiguous. Per the germline V gene, CDR1 is SGHAT and CDR2 is FQNNGV. This CDR3 is built from 12 residues. V was shortened by 3 bases and J by 2 bases, with 4 bases between the two germline ends.

This clone was detected only once. The V and J genes are TRBV7-9 and TRBJ1-4; TRBD1 matches 8 bases. Trimming cost V 4 bases and J 6 bases; bases outside gene matches: 4. This CDR3 region has 14 residues. CDR1 is SEHNR and CDR2 is FQNEAQ in the germline V gene (reference sequence). CDR3 region: CASSSDRADEKLFF. In DNA, the CDR3 is TGTGCCAGCAGCTCGGACAGGGCCGATGAAAAACTGTTTTTT.

The gene calls are TRBV6-1 and TRBJ2-1; 8 bases fit TRBD2. J lost 2 bases, V lost 2 bases, and 14 bases had no gene match. The germline V gene has CDR1 MNHNS and CDR2 SASEGT. The CDR3 has 19 residues. The CDR3 nucleotides are TGTGCCAGCAGTGAAAGCCAGCGGGGGCCCGAGGTCCCCTACAATGAGCAGTTCTTC. Encoded protein: CASSESQRGPEVPYNEQFF.

The chain uses TRBV19 and TRBJ1-2, with TRBD1 as a possible D gene (5 bases). CDR3 length: 13 amino acids. Germline V gives CDR1 LNHDA, CDR2 SQIVND (reference sequence). Trimming took 1 base from V and 12 from J, leaving 15 bases between them. The CDR3 sequence: CASSIGQFSAHTF. For the CDR3, the DNA is TGTGCCAGTAGTATAGGACAGTTTTCGGCACACACCTTC. Looking up the rest from reference TRBV19 and TRBJ1-2 gives the full variable domain: DGGITQSPKYLFRKEGQNVTLSCEQNLNHDAMYWYRQDPGQGLRLIYYSQIVNDFQKGDIAEGYSVSREKKESFPLTVTSAQKNPTAFYLCASSIGQFSAHTFGSGTRLTVV.

This chain links TRBV12-3 or TRBV12-4 with TRBJ1-6, with unresolved D. The V end lost 4 bases, the J end lost 7 bases, and 8 bases lay between the germline ends. CDR3 length: 13 residues. CDR3 sequence: CASSSIGNSPLHF. CDR3 nucleotides: TGTGCCAGCAGTTCCATCGGGAATTCACCCCTCCACTTT.

The genes are TRBV5-1 and TRBJ2-1; D possibly corresponds to TRBD1 (6 bases). The CDR3 length is 15 residues. V was cut by 3 bases and J by 1 base, with 11 bases left in between. The germline gives CDR1 SGHRS, CDR2 YFSETQ. The CDR3 DNA sequence: TGCGCCAGCAGCTCCGACAGGACTTCCTACAATGAGCAGTTCTTC. Translating it yields CASSSDRTSYNEQFF.

This clone has only one observation. CDR3 in DNA: TGTGCCAGCTCTGAGGGATATAGCAATCAGCCCCAGCATTTT. Encoded protein: CASSEGYSNQPQHF. The rearrangement links TRBV18 to TRBJ1-5; D ambiguous. This CDR3 is built from 14 residues. Per the germline V gene, CDR1 is KGHSH and CDR2 is LQKENI. The V and J ends lost 6 bases and 0 bases respectively, with 9 bases between them. The entire variable domain, with the rest obtained from reference TRBV18 and TRBJ1-5, is as follows: NAGVMQNPRHLVRRRGQEARLRCSPMKGHSHVYWYRQLPEEGLKFMVYLQKENIIDESGMPKERFSAEFPKEGPSILRIQQVVRGDSAAYFCASSEGYSNQPQHFGDGTRLSIL.

The chain joins TRBV3-1 (or the pseudogene TRBV3-2) to TRBJ1-1; D possibly corresponds to TRBD1 (5 bases). The CDR3 loop spans 14 amino acids. Germline loops: CDR1 LGHDT, CDR2 YNNKEL (reference sequence). V gave up 0 bases and J gave up 4 bases, with 9 bases separating them. Here the CDR3 DNA reads TGTGCCAGCAGCCAAGACAGGGTGTCCACTGAAGCTTTCTTT. This encodes CASSQDRVSTEAFF.

This chain links TRBV6-5 with TRBJ1-5; D may be TRBD1 (5 bases). Per the germline V gene, CDR1 is MNHEY and CDR2 is SVGAGI. V lost 7 bases and J lost 3, with 16 bases in between. The CDR3 covers 15 residues. The CDR3: CASTRGHFFNQPQHF. The CDR3 DNA reads TGTGCCAGCACCCGAGGACACTTTTTCAATCAGCCCCAGCATTTT.

Written as DNA, the CDR3 is TGTGCCAGCAGTGCTGTGATCCGGTTACTAGCCAAAAACATTCAGTACTTC. This codes for CASSAVIRLLAKNIQYF. The chain recombines TRBV2 with TRBJ2-4; D call uncertain. Germline-derived CDR1 and CDR2 are SNHLY and FYNNEI. CDR3 length: 17 amino acids. V was cut by 4 bases and J by 0 bases, with 16 bases left in between.

The V gene is TRBV2, the J gene TRBJ2-2; weak D call: TRBD2 (7 bases). The CDR3 has 16 amino acids. Trimming removed 3 bases from V and 6 bases from J, with 17 bases in between. CDR1 is SNHLY, CDR2 FYNNEI, per germline. The CDR3 DNA is TGTGCCAGCAGTGACCCCTTAAGGGGGGGGCCCGGGGAGCTGTTTTTT. This encodes CASSDPLRGGPGELFF.

This chain joins TRBV10-3 and TRBJ2-5, with D possibly TRBD2 on 6 matching bases. Germline loops: CDR1 ENHRY, CDR2 SYGVKD. Trimming removed 10 bases at V and 5 bases at J, with 14 bases between. The CDR3 contains 12 residues. CDR3 bases: TGTGCCACAGCCGGGGGTGAGGAGACCCAGTACTTC. Its protein product is CATAGGEETQYF.

The rearrangement uses TRBV6-5 and TRBJ2-3, with TRBD1 identical over 7 bases. Looked up from germline, CDR1 is MNHEY and CDR2 is SVGAGI. The CDR3 totals 14 residues. V was pared by 2 bases and J by 5 bases, with 4 bases of the junction left unmatched. CDR3 amino acids: CASSYDRALDTQYF. CDR3 DNA: TGTGCCAGCAGTTACGACAGGGCTTTAGATACGCAGTATTTT.

In DNA form, the CDR3 reads TGCGCCAGCAGCTACAGCTTTGGGGGGAGGTCCGGGGCCAACGTCCTGACTTTC. Residues: CASSYSFGGRSGANVLTF. The V gene is TRBV5-1, the J gene TRBJ2-6; D perhaps matches TRBD2 (6 bases). The CDR3 contains 18 residues. Germline loops: CDR1 SGHRS, CDR2 YFSETQ. V lost 3 bases, J lost 4 bases, and 20 bases lay in between. Combining the CDR3 with reference TRBV5-1 and TRBJ2-6 gives the whole variable domain KAGVTQTPRYLIKTRGQQVTLSCSPISGHRSVSWYQQTPGQGLQFLFEYFSETQRNKGNFPGRFSGRQFSNSRSEMNVSTLELGDSALYLCASSYSFGGRSGANVLTFGAGSRLTVL.

V gene TRBV19 combines with J gene TRBJ1-2; no reliable D call. Between the trimmed V and J ends, which lost 1 base and 7 bases, there was a span of 10 bases. This CDR3 has 13 amino acids. Germline CDR1 LNHDA, CDR2 SQIVND (reference sequence). CDR3 loop: CASSIAFRSGYTF. CDR3 nucleotides: TGTGCCAGTAGTATAGCTTTTAGGAGTGGCTACACCTTC.

The J gene is TRBJ1-1, the V gene TRBV7-8, with 7 bases fitting TRBD1. Germline trimming cut 4 bases from V and 5 bases from J; bases unmatched to any gene: 13. Germline V gene lookup returns CDR1 SGHVS and CDR2 FQNEAQ. CDR3 size: 16 residues. Here the CDR3 reads CASSSDRGQGGTEAFF. For the CDR3, the DNA is TGTGCCAGCAGCTCCGACCGTGGGCAGGGGGGAACTGAAGCTTTCTTT.

This chain joins TRBV6-5 and TRBJ1-2; the D gene is possibly TRBD1 (5 bases). Germline V CDR1 and CDR2: MNHEY, SVGAGI. Trimming cost V 2 bases and J 7 bases, with 17 bases left between them. This CDR3 has 15 amino acids. The CDR3 DNA follows: TGTGCCAGCAGTTACCGGCAGGGAACTGTGGGTGGCTACACCTTC. Amino acid sequence: CASSYRQGTVGGYTF.

The chain combines TRBV10-3 with TRBJ2-7, with D unclear. CDR1 and CDR2 from the germline V gene are ENHRY and SYGVKD. The CDR3 spans 13 residues. V lost 5 bases and J lost 6, with 14 bases in between. The CDR3 sequence is CAISMVIASEQYF. CDR3 in DNA: TGTGCCATCAGTATGGTGATAGCATCCGAGCAGTACTTC.